Listed below are T cell receptor beta chains from one sample, sequenced in a study of vaccination and CD4 T cells after COVID-19. TCRdb re-analysed the PCR reads in MiXCR, keeping a single row per CDR3 protein. The sample shows about 15,000 distinct CDR3 sequences, less than 55% of them seen only once. No antigens are known for them. Specimen: CD4+ T cells from blood, cultured in vitro. The receptors stem from a human donor who had recovered from COVID-19. CDR3s include the opening cysteine and the closing phenylalanine or tryptophan. The D gene is left open where the match is weak. Not all rows give a size; the values are once, few, many and, for expanded clones, a class.

V gene	D gene	J gene	clone size	CDR3 protein	CDR3 DNA
TRBV7-9	NA	TRBJ1-1	few	CASSLDGGLVNTEAFF	TGTGCCAGCAGCTTGGACGGGGGGCTTGTGAACACTGAAGCTTTCTTT
TRBV2	TRBD1	TRBJ2-7	NA	CASSAGTALSYEQYF	TGTGCCAGCAGCGCTGGGACAGCCCTCTCCTACGAGCAGTACTTC
TRBV7-2	NA	TRBJ2-5	NA	CASHGYLGTQYF	TGTGCCAGCCACGGGTATCTGGGGACCCAGTACTTC
TRBV7-2	NA	TRBJ1-5	NA	CASSQGGDQPQHF	TGTGCCAGCAGCCAAGGAGGGGATCAGCCCCAGCATTTT
TRBV7-8	NA	TRBJ2-7	NA	CASSPSFQGEAEQYF	TGTGCCAGCAGCCCGTCTTTCCAGGGGGAGGCCGAGCAGTACTTC
TRBV7-3	TRBD1	TRBJ2-5	NA	CASSLKGTVSGETQYF	TGTGCCAGCAGCTTAAAGGGGACAGTCTCAGGCGAGACCCAGTACTTC
TRBV7-3	NA	TRBJ2-1	NA	CASSSHGDNEQFF	TGTGCCAGCAGCTCCCACGGGGACAATGAGCAGTTCTTC
TRBV20-1	NA	TRBJ2-3	few	CSAIRDPSTDTQYF	TGCAGTGCTATCCGGGATCCGAGCACAGATACGCAGTATTTT
TRBV20-1	TRBD2	TRBJ2-1	large	CSAKGQRGPSNEQFF	TGCAGTGCTAAAGGGCAGCGGGGGCCCTCCAATGAGCAGTTCTTC
TRBV7-2	NA	TRBJ1-1	NA	CASSPQRGYTEAFF	TGTGCCAGCAGCCCCCAGCGGGGTTACACTGAAGCTTTCTTT
TRBV28	TRBD2	TRBJ2-5	NA	CASSRAGGQETQYF	TGTGCCAGCAGTCGAGCGGGAGGGCAAGAGACCCAGTACTTC
TRBV12-3/TRBV12-4	TRBD1	TRBJ1-5	NA	CASSGQAGQPQHF	TGTGCCAGCAGTGGACAGGCTGGTCAGCCCCAGCATTTT
TRBV10-3	TRBD1	TRBJ1-1	NA	CAISGDRAAGTEAFF	TGTGCCATCAGTGGGGACAGGGCGGCGGGCACTGAAGCTTTCTTT
TRBV7-9	TRBD1	TRBJ2-2	NA	CASRPGQGYTGELFF	TGTGCCAGCAGACCGGGACAGGGATACACCGGGGAGCTGTTTTTT
TRBV2	NA	TRBJ2-2	NA	CASSVTGNLGGELFF	TGTGCCAGCAGTGTGACGGGGAATTTGGGCGGGGAGCTGTTTTTT
TRBV20-1	TRBD2	TRBJ2-3	NA	CSASRLAGFTDTQYF	TGCAGTGCTAGTCGGCTAGCGGGTTTTACAGATACGCAGTATTTT
TRBV4-2	NA	TRBJ2-3	NA	CASSPRDGGDTQYF	TGTGCCAGCAGCCCGAGAGATGGGGGAGATACGCAGTATTTT
TRBV10-3	TRBD1	TRBJ2-7	few	CATVRDRGTYEQYF	TGTGCCACCGTCCGGGACAGGGGAACCTACGAGCAGTACTTC
TRBV5-1	TRBD2	TRBJ2-3	NA	CASRADSGIDTQYF	TGCGCCAGCAGGGCAGATAGCGGGATAGATACGCAGTATTTT
TRBV2	NA	TRBJ1-5	few	CAGTRGVNQPQHF	TGTGCCGGTACGCGGGGGGTGAATCAGCCCCAGCATTTT
TRBV7-8	TRBD1	TRBJ1-2	NA	CASSKAPGQGAYSGYTF	TGTGCCAGCAGCAAAGCCCCGGGACAGGGGGCGTATTCTGGCTACACCTTC
TRBV20-1	NA	TRBJ2-5	NA	CSARYGAAYF	TGCAGTGCCCGCTACGGAGCTGCGTACTTC
TRBV20-1	NA	TRBJ1-2	NA	CSAPQGLAGYGYTF	TGCAGTGCTCCGCAGGGTTTAGCGGGGTATGGCTACACCTTC
TRBV12-3/TRBV12-4	TRBD2	TRBJ2-7	NA	CASSIAGSSYEQYF	TGTGCCAGCAGTATAGCGGGAAGCTCCTACGAGCAGTACTTC
TRBV27	TRBD2	TRBJ2-5	few	CASKGLAGEETQYF	TGTGCCAGCAAGGGTTTAGCGGGTGAAGAGACCCAGTACTTC
TRBV25-1	NA	TRBJ2-2	NA	CASREASDTGELFF	TGTGCCAGCAGGGAGGCATCAGACACCGGGGAGCTGTTTTTT
TRBV29-1	TRBD1	TRBJ1-1	once	CSVDRGGEAFF	TGCAGCGTCGACAGGGGAGGAGAAGCTTTCTTT
TRBV5-1	TRBD2	TRBJ2-5	once	CASSLGAAGLQETQYF	TGCGCCAGCAGCTTGGGGGCCGCGGGACTACAAGAGACCCAGTACTTC
TRBV20-1	TRBD1	TRBJ1-2	NA	CSARDQGQGIYDYTF	TGCAGTGCTAGAGATCAGGGACAGGGCATTTACGACTACACCTTC
TRBV24-1	TRBD1	TRBJ2-7	NA	CATSPGQGRGQYF	TGTGCCACCAGCCCGGGACAGGGTCGTGGGCAGTACTTC
TRBV11-2	NA	TRBJ1-3	NA	CASSPLDSIGNTIYF	TGTGCCAGCAGCCCCCTGGACAGCATTGGAAACACCATATATTTT
TRBV18	TRBD1	TRBJ1-1	NA	CASSPSRGRTEAFF	TGTGCCAGCTCACCATCGAGGGGGCGCACTGAAGCTTTCTTT
TRBV19	NA	TRBJ1-3	NA	CASSMAQSGNTIYF	TGTGCCAGTAGTATGGCGCAGTCTGGAAACACCATATATTTT
TRBV21-1	NA	TRBJ1-1	NA	CASSKMNTEAFF	TGTGCCAGCAGCAAGATGAACACTGAAGCTTTCTTT
TRBV2	NA	TRBJ2-5	NA	CASSGSSGWGGETQYF	TGTGCCAGCAGTGGTTCCTCCGGCTGGGGTGGGGAGACCCAGTACTTC
TRBV7-3	NA	TRBJ1-1	NA	CASSLRGGSEAFF	TGTGCCAGCAGCTTACGGGGAGGGTCTGAAGCTTTCTTT